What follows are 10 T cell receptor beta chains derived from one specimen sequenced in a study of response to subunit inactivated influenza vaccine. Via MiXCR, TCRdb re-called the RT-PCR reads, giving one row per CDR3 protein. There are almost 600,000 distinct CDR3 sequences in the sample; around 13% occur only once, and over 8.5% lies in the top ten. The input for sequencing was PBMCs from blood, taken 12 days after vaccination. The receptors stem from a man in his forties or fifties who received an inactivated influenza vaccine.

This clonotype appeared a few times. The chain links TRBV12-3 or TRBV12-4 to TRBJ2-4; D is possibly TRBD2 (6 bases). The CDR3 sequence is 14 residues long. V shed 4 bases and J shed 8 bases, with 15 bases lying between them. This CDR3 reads CASSSPGLIHIQYF. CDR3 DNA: TGTGCCAGCAGTTCACCGGGACTCATACACATTCAGTACTTC.

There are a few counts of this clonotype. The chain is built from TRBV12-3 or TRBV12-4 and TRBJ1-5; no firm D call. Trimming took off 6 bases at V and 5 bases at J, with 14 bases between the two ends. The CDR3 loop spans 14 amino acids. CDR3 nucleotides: TGTGCCAGCAGCACGACAACAACCTATCAGCCCCAGCATTTT. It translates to CASSTTTTYQPQHF.

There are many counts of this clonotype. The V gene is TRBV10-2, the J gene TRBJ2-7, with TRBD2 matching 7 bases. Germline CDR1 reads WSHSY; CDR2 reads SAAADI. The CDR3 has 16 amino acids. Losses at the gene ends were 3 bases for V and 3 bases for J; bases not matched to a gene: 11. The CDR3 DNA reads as TGCGCCAGCAGTGATCGGGGGGTCCCATCCCTCTACGAGCAGTACTTC. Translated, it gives CASSDRGVPSLYEQYF.

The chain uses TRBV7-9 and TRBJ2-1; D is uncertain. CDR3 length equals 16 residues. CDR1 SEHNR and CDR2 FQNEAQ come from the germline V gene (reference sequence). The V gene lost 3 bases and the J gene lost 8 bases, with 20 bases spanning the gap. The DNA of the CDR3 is TGTGCCAGCAGCTTGGTTAGTTTCGGACCTACCGATGAGCAGTTCTTC. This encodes CASSLVSFGPTDEQFF.

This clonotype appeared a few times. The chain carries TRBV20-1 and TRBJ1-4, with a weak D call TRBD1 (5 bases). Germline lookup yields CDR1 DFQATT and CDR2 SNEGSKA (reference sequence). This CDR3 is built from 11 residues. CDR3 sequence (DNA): TGCACTTCCCGGGACGGTGAAAAACTGTTTTTT. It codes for CTSRDGEKLFF.

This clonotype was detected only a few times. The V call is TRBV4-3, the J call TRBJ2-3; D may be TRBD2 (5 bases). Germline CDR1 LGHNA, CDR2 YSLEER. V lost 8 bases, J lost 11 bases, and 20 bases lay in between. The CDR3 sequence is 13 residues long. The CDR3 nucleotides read TGCGCCAGCGGTGAGGGCGGTGTGCTTAGGCAGTATTTT. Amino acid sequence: CASGEGGVLRQYF.

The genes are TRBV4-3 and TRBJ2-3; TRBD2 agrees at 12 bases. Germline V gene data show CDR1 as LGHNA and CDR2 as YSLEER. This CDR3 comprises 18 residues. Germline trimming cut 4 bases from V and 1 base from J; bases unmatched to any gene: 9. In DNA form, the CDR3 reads TGCGCCAGCAGCCCAGAGGCTAGCGGGAGGGTTGGCACAGATACGCAGTATTTT. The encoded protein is CASSPEASGRVGTDTQYF.

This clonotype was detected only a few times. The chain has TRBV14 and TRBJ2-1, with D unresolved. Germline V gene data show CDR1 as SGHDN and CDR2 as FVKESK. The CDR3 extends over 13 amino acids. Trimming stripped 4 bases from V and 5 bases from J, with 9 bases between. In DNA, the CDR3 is TGTGCCAGCAGCCGACTTTCAAACAATGAGCAGTTCTTC. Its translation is CASSRLSNNEQFF. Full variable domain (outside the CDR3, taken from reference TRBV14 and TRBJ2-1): EAGVTQFPSHSVIEKGQTVTLRCDPISGHDNLYWYRRVMGKEIKFLLHFVKESKQDESGMPNNRFLAERTGGTYSTLKVQPAELEDSGVYFCASSRLSNNEQFFGPGTRLTVL.

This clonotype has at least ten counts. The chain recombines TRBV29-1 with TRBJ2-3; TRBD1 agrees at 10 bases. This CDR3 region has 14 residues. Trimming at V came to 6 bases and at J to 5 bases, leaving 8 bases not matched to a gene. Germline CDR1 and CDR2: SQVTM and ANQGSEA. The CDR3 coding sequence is TGCAGCGTACTGGACAGGGGGGTTCTAGATACGCAGTATTTT. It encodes CSVLDRGVLDTQYF.

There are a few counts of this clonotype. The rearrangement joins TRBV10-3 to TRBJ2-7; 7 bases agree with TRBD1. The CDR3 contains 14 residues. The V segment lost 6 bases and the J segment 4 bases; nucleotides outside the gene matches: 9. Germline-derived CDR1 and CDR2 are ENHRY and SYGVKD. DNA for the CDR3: TGTGCCATCAGCTCGGACAGGATAATTTACGAGCAGTACTTC. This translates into CAISSDRIIYEQYF.